This is a list of T cell receptor beta chains from one sample in a study of fetal regulatory T cell absence and autoimmunity. The table came from immunoSEQ multiplex PCR; TCRdb's copy has only in-frame clones and leaves some out. The sample includes approximately 46,000 clones, about 86% of them seen just once. Input material: cord blood. The receptor source for this set is a newborn boy with IPEX syndrome. Each CDR3 is given with its conserved first and last residue. The D gene is left open where the match is weak. Expanded clones are given a class, and other clones once, few, many or no size at all.

D gene: TRBD2
CDR3 length: 17
J gene: TRBJ2-2
V gene: TRBV4-2
clone size: once
CDR3 DNA: TGTGCCAGCAGCCAGTCCCCGCGAGCGGGAGGGGCCGGGGAGCTGTTTTTT
CDR3 protein: CASSQSPRAGGAGELFF

D gene: NA
CDR3 length: 15
J gene: TRBJ2-3
V gene: TRBV27
clone size: NA
CDR3 DNA: TGTGCCAGCAGTTTCGGGCGCGAAGTCCGAGATACGCAGTATTTT
CDR3 protein: CASSFGREVRDTQYF

D gene: TRBD2
CDR3 length: 18
J gene: TRBJ2-4
V gene: TRBV7-9
clone size: NA
CDR3 DNA: TGTGCCAGCAGCTTAGCCGGACTAGCGGGAGGATGGGAAAACATTCAGTACTTC
CDR3 protein: CASSLAGLAGGWENIQYF

D gene: NA
CDR3 length: 12
J gene: TRBJ2-7
V gene: TRBV19
clone size: NA
CDR3 DNA: TGTGCCAGTAGTATAGATCTCGTCGAGCAGTACTTC
CDR3 protein: CASSIDLVEQYF

D gene: TRBD2
CDR3 length: 16
J gene: TRBJ2-3
V gene: TRBV6-1
clone size: NA
CDR3 DNA: TGTGCCAGCAGTGAAGCTGGGACTAGCGACACAGATACGCAGTATTTT
CDR3 protein: CASSEAGTSDTDTQYF

D gene: NA
CDR3 length: 13
J gene: TRBJ2-5
V gene: TRBV11-3
clone size: NA
CDR3 DNA: TGTGCCAGCAGCTTACCGGGTGTCGAGACCCAGTACTTC
CDR3 protein: CASSLPGVETQYF

D gene: NA
CDR3 length: 13
J gene: TRBJ2-1
V gene: TRBV4-2
clone size: NA
CDR3 DNA: TGTGCCAGCAGCCAAGGGTCGGGGAATGAGCAGTTCTTC
CDR3 protein: CASSQGSGNEQFF

D gene: TRBD1
CDR3 length: 14
J gene: TRBJ1-6
V gene: TRBV9
clone size: NA
CDR3 DNA: TGTGCCAGCAGCGTAGCAGGGGGCTGGGCACCCCTCCACTTT
CDR3 protein: CASSVAGGWAPLHF

D gene: TRBD2
CDR3 length: 15
J gene: TRBJ2-2
V gene: TRBV6-7
clone size: NA
CDR3 DNA: TGTGCCAGCAGTTACCCGGGACTAAGGACCGGGGAGCTGTTTTTT
CDR3 protein: CASSYPGLRTGELFF

D gene: TRBD1
CDR3 length: 14
J gene: TRBJ2-3
V gene: TRBV6-6
clone size: NA
CDR3 DNA: TGTGCCAGCGGGACAGGGACTAGCACAGATACGCAGTATTTT
CDR3 protein: CASGTGTSTDTQYF

D gene: NA
CDR3 length: 17
J gene: TRBJ1-6
V gene: TRBV27
clone size: NA
CDR3 DNA: TGTGCCAGCAGTTTTCCTGGCTGGAGCTCCTATAATTCACCCCTCCACTTT
CDR3 protein: CASSFPGWSSYNSPLHF

D gene: NA
CDR3 length: 12
J gene: TRBJ2-5
V gene: TRBV7-2
clone size: NA
CDR3 DNA: TGTGCCAGCAGCTTGGTGGGAGAGACCCAGTACTTC
CDR3 protein: CASSLVGETQYF

D gene: NA
CDR3 length: 16
J gene: TRBJ1-2
V gene: TRBV4-1
clone size: NA
CDR3 DNA: TGCGCCAGCAGCCACCTATCGGACCCCTCGGGCTATGGCTACACCTTC
CDR3 protein: CASSHLSDPSGYGYTF

D gene: NA
CDR3 length: 15
J gene: TRBJ2-3
V gene: TRBV1
clone size: NA
CDR3 DNA: TGCACCAGCGGTTCTAGCGGGGGGTTGGGAGATACGCAGTATTTT
CDR3 protein: CTSGSSGGLGDTQYF

D gene: NA
CDR3 length: 14
J gene: TRBJ2-3
V gene: TRBV2
clone size: NA
CDR3 DNA: TGTGCCAGCAGTGTCGTCTGGTCCACAGATACGCAGTATTTT
CDR3 protein: CASSVVWSTDTQYF

D gene: TRBD2
CDR3 length: 13
J gene: TRBJ2-7
V gene: TRBV6-6
clone size: NA
CDR3 DNA: TGTGCCAGCAGGACTAGCGGCTCCTACGAGCAGTACTTC
CDR3 protein: CASRTSGSYEQYF

D gene: TRBD1
CDR3 length: 13
J gene: TRBJ2-1
V gene: TRBV7-8
clone size: NA
CDR3 DNA: TGTGCCAGCAGCTTGACAGGGTACAATGAGCAGTTCTTC
CDR3 protein: CASSLTGYNEQFF

D gene: NA
CDR3 length: 14
J gene: TRBJ2-7
V gene: TRBV27
clone size: NA
CDR3 DNA: TGTGCCAGCAGTGAGGGCCCTCTCTCCTACGAGCAGTACTTC
CDR3 protein: CASSEGPLSYEQYF

D gene: NA
CDR3 length: 13
J gene: TRBJ2-2
V gene: TRBV16
clone size: NA
CDR3 DNA: TGTGCCAGCAGTCCAAGAAGCACCGGGGAGCTGTTTTTT
CDR3 protein: CASSPRSTGELFF

D gene: TRBD2
CDR3 length: 18
J gene: TRBJ2-1
V gene: TRBV5-6
clone size: NA
CDR3 DNA: TGTGCCAGCAGCCCCGGACTAGCGGTACCTTTCTCCTACAATGAGCAGTTCTTC
CDR3 protein: CASSPGLAVPFSYNEQFF

D gene: NA
CDR3 length: 14
J gene: TRBJ1-5
V gene: TRBV11-2
clone size: NA
CDR3 DNA: TGTGCCAGCAGCTTGATCGGAGGGAATCAGCCCCAGCATTTT
CDR3 protein: CASSLIGGNQPQHF

D gene: NA
CDR3 length: 12
J gene: TRBJ1-1
V gene: TRBV2
clone size: NA
CDR3 DNA: TGTGCCAGCACCGCCAGACGTTATGAAGCTTTCTTT
CDR3 protein: CASTARRYEAFF